This TCR beta chain was profiled in a study of T cell changes during pregnancy in multiple sclerosis. Method: immunoSEQ multiplex PCR; TCRdb's copy keeps in-frame clones and lacks some. This table has tens of thousands of clones, 85% to 95% appearing once. This material consisted of CD4+ T cells from peripheral blood mononuclear cells, taken in the third trimester of pregnancy. This clonotype was sampled from a female donor with multiple sclerosis, enrolled in a pregnancy study.

This CDR3 is CASSRQTGLLTDTQYF. The CDR3 bases are TGTGCCAGCAGTCGACAGACAGGGCTCTTAACAGATACGCAGTATTTT. V usage is TRBV6-6 and J usage is TRBJ2-3; 7 bases agree with TRBD1. The V segment lost 5 bases and the J segment 3 bases; nucleotides outside the gene matches: 11. Germline values: CDR1 MNHNY, CDR2 SVGAGI (reference sequence). The length of the CDR3 is 16 residues.